This TCR beta chain comes out of a study of blood T cell repertoires in COVID-19. Study-wide context: Researchers got acute and convalescent COVID-19 samples from the United States, Italy and Spain. From T cells, B-cell-depleted T cells, or PBMCs came the material, which was cDNA or gDNA.

CDR3 length: 15 amino acids. Germline CDR1 is ENHRY and CDR2 is SYGVKD. V gave up 6 bases and J gave up 8 bases; unmatched junction bases: 12. In the authors' methods: Estimates of nucleated cell counts were drawn from the amplification of reference gene primers. Assay used: immunoSEQ multiplex PCR; TCRdb lists only in-frame clones, some missing. The V and J calls and the clone size are those of that table, but D and trimming were determined from the DNA. The sample records 180,000 or so clones, roughly 84% being singletons. The receptor was isolated from a human donor with acute or convalescent COVID-19. The donor label of this sample is uncertain. The J gene is TRBJ1-4, the V gene TRBV10-3; 7 bases fit TRBD1. The sequenced sample consisted of peripheral blood. CDR3 sequence reads: CAIRSRQGAGEKLFF. The CDR3 bases are TGTGCCATCAGAAGCCGACAGGGCGCAGGGGAAAAACTGTTTTTT.